The 5 T cell receptor beta chains below come from one sample, sequenced in a study of blood T cell repertoires in COVID-19. Sequencing used immunoSEQ multiplex PCR; TCRdb keeps in-frame clones, though not all of them. The sample has 370,000 or so clones, approximately 87% seen once. The sequenced sample was PBMCs or T cells enriched from blood (not recorded which). These receptors were obtained from a man aged 25 to 40 who had recovered from COVID-19.

The chain couples TRBV3-1 (or the pseudogene TRBV3-2) to TRBJ1-1; 11 bases are shared with TRBD1. V lost 1 base to trimming and J lost 5 bases; unmatched junction nucleotides: 3. The CDR3 extends over 15 amino acids. The germline gives CDR1 LGHDT, CDR2 YNNKEL (reference sequence). The CDR3 DNA reads as TGTGCCAGCAGCCAAGTCCGGGACAGGGGGACTGAAGCTTTCTTT. Residues: CASSQVRDRGTEAFF.

This sequence joins TRBV28 and TRBJ2-1; tentative D call: TRBD2 (7 bases). The V gene's germline CDR1 is MDHEN and CDR2 SYDVKM. The germline V and J ends were trimmed by 8 bases and 1 base, with 12 bases remaining between them. This CDR3 is built from 14 residues. The CDR3 here is CASLRGRSYNEQFF. The CDR3, as DNA: TGTGCCAGCTTGCGGGGGCGTTCCTACAATGAGCAGTTCTTC.

This sequence joins TRBV19 and TRBJ2-7; 10 bases are shared with TRBD1. After removal of 6 bases from V and 2 bases from J, the junction contained 10 bases not matched to a gene. CDR3 size: 16 residues. Germline V gene sequence: CDR1 LNHDA, CDR2 SQIVND (reference sequence). The CDR3 DNA follows: TGTGCCAGTAGGCCCAGACCGGGACAGGGGACCTACGAGCAGTACTTC. It codes for CASRPRPGQGTYEQYF. Looking up the rest from reference TRBV19 and TRBJ2-7 gives the full variable domain: DGGITQSPKYLFRKEGQNVTLSCEQNLNHDAMYWYRQDPGQGLRLIYYSQIVNDFQKGDIAEGYSVSREKKESFPLTVTSAQKNPTAFYLCASRPRPGQGTYEQYFGPGTRLTVT.

V is TRBV27 and J is TRBJ1-1, with D unclear. Germline CDR1 is MNHEY and CDR2 is SMNVEV (reference sequence). Trimming shortened V by 3 bases and J by 7 bases, and 18 bases separated the two germline ends. The CDR3 loop spans 15 amino acids. In DNA, the CDR3 is TGTGCCAGCAGTTTCATAAGCGGACGGCGATTTGAAGCTTTCTTT. This translates into CASSFISGRRFEAFF.

The chain uses TRBV9 and TRBJ1-2, with a tentative D call TRBD1 (6 bases). The germline gives CDR1 SGDLS, CDR2 YYNGEE. This CDR3 region has 17 residues. Trimming removed 0 bases at V and 0 bases at J, with 15 bases between. The CDR3 is CASSVEGVGEANYGYTF. In nucleotides, the CDR3 is TGTGCCAGCAGCGTAGAGGGGGTGGGTGAAGCTAACTATGGCTACACCTTC.